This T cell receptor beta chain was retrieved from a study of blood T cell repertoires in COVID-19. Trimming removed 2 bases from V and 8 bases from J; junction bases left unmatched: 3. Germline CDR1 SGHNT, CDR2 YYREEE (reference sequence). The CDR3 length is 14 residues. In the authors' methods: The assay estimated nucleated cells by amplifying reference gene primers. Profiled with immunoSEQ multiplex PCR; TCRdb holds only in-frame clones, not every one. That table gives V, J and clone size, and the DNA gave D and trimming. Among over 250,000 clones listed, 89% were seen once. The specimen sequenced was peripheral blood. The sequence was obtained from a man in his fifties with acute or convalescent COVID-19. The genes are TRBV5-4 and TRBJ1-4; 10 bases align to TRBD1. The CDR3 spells CASSLDRGQEKLFF. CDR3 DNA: TGTGCCAGCAGCTTAGACAGGGGGCAGGAAAAACTGTTTTTT.